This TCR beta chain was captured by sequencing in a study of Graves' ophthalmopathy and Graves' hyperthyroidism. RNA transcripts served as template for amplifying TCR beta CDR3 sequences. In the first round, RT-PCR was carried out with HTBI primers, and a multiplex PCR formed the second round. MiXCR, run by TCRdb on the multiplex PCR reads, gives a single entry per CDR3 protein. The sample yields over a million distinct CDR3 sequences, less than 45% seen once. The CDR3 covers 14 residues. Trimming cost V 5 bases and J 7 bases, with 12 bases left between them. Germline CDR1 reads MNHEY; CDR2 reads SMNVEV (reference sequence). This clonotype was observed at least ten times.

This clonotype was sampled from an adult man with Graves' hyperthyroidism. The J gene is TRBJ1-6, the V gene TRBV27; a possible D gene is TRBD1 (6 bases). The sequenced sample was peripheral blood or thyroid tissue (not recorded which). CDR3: CASSTLDRNSPLHF. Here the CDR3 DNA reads TGTGCCAGCAGTACCCTGGACAGAAATTCACCCCTCCACTTT.